This entry features one T cell receptor (beta chain) sequence. These data originate in a study of CD8 T cells in ankylosing spondylitis. Trimming removed 4 bases from V and 5 bases from J; junction bases left unmatched: 10. Looked up from germline, CDR1 is SGHRS and CDR2 is YFSETQ. The CDR3 contains 15 residues. TCRdb independently ran MiXCR on the 5' RACE reads; one entry per CDR3 protein. The table includes about 400,000 distinct CDR3 sequences, 20% detected once. The sequence derives from a male donor with ankylosing spondylitis or in good health (not recorded which). Sequenced sample: blood, either unsorted or a sorted T cell fraction (not recorded which). The chain uses TRBV5-1 and TRBJ2-7, with 9 bases aligning to TRBD1. The CDR3 is CASSEHRGRLDEQYF. The DNA of the CDR3 is TGCGCCAGCAGCGAGCACAGGGGGCGGTTGGACGAGCAGTACTTC.